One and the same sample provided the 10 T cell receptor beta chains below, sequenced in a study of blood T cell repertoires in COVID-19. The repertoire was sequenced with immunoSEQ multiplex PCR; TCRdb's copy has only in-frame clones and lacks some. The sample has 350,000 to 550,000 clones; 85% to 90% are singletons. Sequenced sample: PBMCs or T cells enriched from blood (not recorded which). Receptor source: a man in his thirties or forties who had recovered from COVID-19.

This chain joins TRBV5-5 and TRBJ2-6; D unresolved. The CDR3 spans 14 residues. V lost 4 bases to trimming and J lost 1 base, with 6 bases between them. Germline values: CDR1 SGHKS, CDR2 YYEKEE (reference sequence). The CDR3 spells CASSLLSGANVLTF. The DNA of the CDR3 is TGTGCCAGCAGCCTCCTTTCTGGGGCCAACGTCCTGACTTTC.

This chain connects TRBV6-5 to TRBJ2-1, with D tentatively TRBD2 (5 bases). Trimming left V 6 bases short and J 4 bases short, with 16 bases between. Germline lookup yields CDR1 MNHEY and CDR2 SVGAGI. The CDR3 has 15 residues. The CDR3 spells CASSSRGTDYNEQFF. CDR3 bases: TGTGCCAGCAGCTCCCGGGGAACGGATTACAATGAGCAGTTCTTC.

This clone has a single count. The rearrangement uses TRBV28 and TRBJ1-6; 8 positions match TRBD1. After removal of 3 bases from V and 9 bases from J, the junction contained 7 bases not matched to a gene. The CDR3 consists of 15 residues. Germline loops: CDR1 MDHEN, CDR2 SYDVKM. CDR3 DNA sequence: TGTGCCAGCAGTTTGGATCAGGGGGCCGGTTCACCCCTCCACTTT. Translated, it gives CASSLDQGAGSPLHF.

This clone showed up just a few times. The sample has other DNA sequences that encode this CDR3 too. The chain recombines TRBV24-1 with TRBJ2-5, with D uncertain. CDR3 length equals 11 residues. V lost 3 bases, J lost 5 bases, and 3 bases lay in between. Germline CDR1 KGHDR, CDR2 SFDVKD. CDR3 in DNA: TGTGCCACCAGTGATCGGGAGACCCAGTACTTC. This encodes CATSDRETQYF.

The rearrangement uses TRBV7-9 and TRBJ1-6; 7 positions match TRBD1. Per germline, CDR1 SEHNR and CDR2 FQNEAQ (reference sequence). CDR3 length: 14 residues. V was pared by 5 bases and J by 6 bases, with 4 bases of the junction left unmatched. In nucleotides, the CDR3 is TGTGCCAGCAGCCCGACAGGGCCTAATTCACCCCTCCACTTT. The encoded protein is CASSPTGPNSPLHF.

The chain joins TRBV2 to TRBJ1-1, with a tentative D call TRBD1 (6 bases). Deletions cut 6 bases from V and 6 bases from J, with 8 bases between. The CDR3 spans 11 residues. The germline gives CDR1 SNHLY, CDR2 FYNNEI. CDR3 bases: TGTGCCAGCAGCGGACAGCCTGAAGCTTTCTTT. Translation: CASSGQPEAFF.

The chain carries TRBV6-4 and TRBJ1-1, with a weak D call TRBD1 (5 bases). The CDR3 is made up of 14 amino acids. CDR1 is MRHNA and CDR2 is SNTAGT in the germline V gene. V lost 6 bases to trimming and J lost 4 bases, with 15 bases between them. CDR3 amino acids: CASRAGGTGTEAFF. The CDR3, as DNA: TGTGCCAGCAGGGCGGGGGGAACCGGCACTGAAGCTTTCTTT.

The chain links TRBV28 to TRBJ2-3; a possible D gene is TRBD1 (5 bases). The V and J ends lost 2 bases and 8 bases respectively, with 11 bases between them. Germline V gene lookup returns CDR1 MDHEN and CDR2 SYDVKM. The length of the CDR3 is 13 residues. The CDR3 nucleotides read TGTGCCAGCAGTTTAAAGGGGCCGACTACGCAGTATTTT. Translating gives CASSLKGPTTQYF.

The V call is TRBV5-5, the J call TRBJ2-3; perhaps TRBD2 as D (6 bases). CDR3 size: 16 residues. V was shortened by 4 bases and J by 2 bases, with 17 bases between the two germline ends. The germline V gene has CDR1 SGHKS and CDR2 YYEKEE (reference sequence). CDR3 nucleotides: TGTGCCAGCAGCACCAGTACTAGCCTGCCCACAGATACGCAGTATTTT. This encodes CASSTSTSLPTDTQYF.

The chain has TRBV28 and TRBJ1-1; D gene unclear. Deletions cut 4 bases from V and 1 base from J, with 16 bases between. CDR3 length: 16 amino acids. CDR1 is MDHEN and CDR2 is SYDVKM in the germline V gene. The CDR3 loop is CASSSILPHANTEAFF. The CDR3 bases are TGTGCCAGCAGTTCAATTCTACCTCACGCGAACACTGAAGCTTTCTTT. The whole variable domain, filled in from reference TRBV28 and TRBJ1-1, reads DVKVTQSSRYLVKRTGEKVFLECVQDMDHENMFWYRQDPGLGLRLIYFSYDVKMKEKGDIPEGYSVSREKKERFSLILESASTNQTSMYLCASSSILPHANTEAFFGQGTRLTVV.